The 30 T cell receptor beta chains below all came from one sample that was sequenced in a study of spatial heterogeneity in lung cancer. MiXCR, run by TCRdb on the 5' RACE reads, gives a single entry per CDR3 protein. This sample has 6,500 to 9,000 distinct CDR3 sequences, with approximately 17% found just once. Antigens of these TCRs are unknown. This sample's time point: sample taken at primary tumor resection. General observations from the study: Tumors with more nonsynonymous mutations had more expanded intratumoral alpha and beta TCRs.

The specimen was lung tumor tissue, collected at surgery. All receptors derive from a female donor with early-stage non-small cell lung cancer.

The CDR3 here is CASSPIHSEAFF. DNA for the CDR3: TGTGCCAGCTCACCAATTCACAGTGAAGCTTTCTTT. This chain links TRBV18 with TRBJ1-1, with unresolved D. This CDR3 spans 12 amino acids. V gave up 2 bases and J gave up 7 bases, with 8 bases separating them. From germline, CDR1 is KGHSH and CDR2 LQKENI.

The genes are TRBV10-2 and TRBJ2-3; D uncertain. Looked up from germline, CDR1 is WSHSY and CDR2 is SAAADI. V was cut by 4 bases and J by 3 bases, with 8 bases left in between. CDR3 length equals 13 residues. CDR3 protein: CASSVWVTDTQYF. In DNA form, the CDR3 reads TGCGCCAGCAGTGTTTGGGTAACAGATACGCAGTATTTT.

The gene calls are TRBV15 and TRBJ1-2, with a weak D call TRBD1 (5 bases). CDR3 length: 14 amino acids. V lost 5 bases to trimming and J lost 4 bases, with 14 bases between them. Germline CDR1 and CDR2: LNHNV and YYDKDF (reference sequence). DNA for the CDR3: TGTGCCACCAGCCAAACAGGAGGGAGCTATGGCTACACCTTC. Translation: CATSQTGGSYGYTF. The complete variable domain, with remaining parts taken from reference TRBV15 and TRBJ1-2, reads DAMVIQNPRYQVTQFGKPVTLSCSQTLNHNVMYWYQQKSSQAPKLLFHYYDKDFNNEADTPDNFQSRRPNTSFCFLDIRSPGLGDTAMYLCATSQTGGSYGYTFGSGTRLTVV.

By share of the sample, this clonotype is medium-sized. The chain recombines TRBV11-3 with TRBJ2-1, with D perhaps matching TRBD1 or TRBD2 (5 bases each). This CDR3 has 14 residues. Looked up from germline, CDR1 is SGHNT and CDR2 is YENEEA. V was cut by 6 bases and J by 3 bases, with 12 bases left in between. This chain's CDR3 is CASRPGRGYNEQFF. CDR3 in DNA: TGTGCCAGCAGACCGGGAAGGGGCTACAATGAGCAGTTCTTC.

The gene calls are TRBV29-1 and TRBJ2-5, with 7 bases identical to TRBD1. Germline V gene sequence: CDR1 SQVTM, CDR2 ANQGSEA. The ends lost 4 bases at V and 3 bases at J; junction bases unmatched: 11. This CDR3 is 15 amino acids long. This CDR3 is CSVADPRGIKETQYF. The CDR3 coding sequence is TGCAGCGTTGCCGACCCCAGGGGGATTAAAGAGACCCAGTACTTC.

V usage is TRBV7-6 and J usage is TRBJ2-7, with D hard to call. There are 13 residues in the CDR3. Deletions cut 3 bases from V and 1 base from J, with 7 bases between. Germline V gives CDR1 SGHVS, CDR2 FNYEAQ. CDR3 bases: TGTGCCAGCAGCTTGGCAGCTTCCTACGAGCAGTACTTC. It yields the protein CASSLAASYEQYF.

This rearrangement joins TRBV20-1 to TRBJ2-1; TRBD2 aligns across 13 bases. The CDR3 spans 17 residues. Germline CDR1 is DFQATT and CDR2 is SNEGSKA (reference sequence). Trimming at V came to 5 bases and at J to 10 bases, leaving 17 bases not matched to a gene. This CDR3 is CSAAIAGLAGDRREQFF. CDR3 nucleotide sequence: TGCAGTGCTGCCATCGCCGGACTAGCGGGGGATCGACGCGAGCAGTTCTTC.

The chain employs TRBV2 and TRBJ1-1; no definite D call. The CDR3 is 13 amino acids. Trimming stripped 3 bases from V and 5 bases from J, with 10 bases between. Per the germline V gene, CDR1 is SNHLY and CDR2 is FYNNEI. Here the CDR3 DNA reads TGTGCCAGCAGTGATCTTGACGGAACTGAAGCTTTCTTT. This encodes CASSDLDGTEAFF. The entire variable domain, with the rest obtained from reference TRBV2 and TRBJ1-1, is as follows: EPEVTQTPSHQVTQMGQEVILRCVPISNHLYFYWYRQILGQKVEFLVSFYNNEISEKSEIFDDQFSVERPDGSNFTLKIRSTKLEDSAMYFCASSDLDGTEAFFGQGTRLTVV.

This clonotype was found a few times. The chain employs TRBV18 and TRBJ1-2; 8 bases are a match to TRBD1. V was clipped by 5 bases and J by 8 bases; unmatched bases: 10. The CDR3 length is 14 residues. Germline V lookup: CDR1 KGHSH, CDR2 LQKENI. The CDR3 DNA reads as TGTGCCAGCTCATCCTTGGACAGGGTGGAAGGCTACACCTTC. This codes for CASSSLDRVEGYTF.

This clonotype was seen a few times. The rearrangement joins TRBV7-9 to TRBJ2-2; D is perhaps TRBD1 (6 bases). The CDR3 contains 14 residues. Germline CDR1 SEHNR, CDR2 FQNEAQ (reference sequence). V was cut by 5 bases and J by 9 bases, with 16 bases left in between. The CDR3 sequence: CASSPQGQRRELFF. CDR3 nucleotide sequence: TGTGCCAGCAGCCCCCAGGGGCAACGCAGGGAGCTGTTTTTT.

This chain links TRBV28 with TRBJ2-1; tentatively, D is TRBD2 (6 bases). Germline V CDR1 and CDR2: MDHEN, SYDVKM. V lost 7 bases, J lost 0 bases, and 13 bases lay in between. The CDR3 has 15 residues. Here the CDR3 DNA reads TGTGCCAGCACTTCCCTAGCGCCCTCCTACAATGAGCAGTTCTTC. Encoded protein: CASTSLAPSYNEQFF.

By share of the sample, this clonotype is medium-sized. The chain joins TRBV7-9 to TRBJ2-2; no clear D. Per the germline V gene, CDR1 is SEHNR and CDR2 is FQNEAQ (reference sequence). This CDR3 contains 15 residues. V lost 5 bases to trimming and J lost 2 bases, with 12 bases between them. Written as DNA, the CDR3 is TGTGCCAGCAGCACGCCCCGGGTAAACACCGGGGAGCTGTTTTTT. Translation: CASSTPRVNTGELFF. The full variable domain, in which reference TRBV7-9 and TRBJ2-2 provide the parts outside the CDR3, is DTGVSQNPRHKITKRGQNVTFRCDPISEHNRLYWYRQTLGQGPEFLTYFQNEAQLEKSRLLSDRFSAERPKGSFSTLEIQRTEQGDSAMYLCASSTPRVNTGELFFGEGSRLTVL.

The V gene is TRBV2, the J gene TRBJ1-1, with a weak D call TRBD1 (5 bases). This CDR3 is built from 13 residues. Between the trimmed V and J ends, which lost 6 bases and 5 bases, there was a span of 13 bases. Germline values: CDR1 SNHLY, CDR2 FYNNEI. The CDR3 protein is CASRPGGETEAFF. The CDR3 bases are TGTGCCAGCAGGCCAGGAGGGGAAACTGAAGCTTTCTTT.

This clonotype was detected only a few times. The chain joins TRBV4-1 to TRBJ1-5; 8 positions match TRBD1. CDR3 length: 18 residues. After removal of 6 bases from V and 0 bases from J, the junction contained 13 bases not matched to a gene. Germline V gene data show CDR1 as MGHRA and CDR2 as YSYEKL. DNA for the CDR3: TGCGCCAGCAGTCTCGGACAGGGAATAGGGTATAGCAATCAGCCCCAGCATTTT. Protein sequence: CASSLGQGIGYSNQPQHF.

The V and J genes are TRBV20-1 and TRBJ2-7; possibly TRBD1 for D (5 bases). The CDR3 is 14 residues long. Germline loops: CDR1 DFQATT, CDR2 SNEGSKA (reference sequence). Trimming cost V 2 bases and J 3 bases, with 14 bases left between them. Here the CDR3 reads CSARSWTLGYEQYF. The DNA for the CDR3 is TGCAGTGCTAGATCCTGGACACTGGGCTACGAGCAGTACTTC.

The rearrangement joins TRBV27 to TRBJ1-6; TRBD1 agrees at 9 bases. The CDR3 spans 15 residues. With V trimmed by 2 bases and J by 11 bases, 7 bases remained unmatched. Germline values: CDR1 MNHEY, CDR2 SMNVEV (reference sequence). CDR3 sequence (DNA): TGTGCCAGCAGTTTAAGCGGACAGGGGTGGACACCCCTCCACTTT. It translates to CASSLSGQGWTPLHF.

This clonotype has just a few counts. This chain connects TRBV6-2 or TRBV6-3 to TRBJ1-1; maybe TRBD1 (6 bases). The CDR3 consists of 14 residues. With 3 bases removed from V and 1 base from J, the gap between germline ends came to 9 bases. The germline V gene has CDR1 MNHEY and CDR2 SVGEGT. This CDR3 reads CASSYLQGNTEAFF. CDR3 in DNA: TGTGCCAGCAGTTATCTACAGGGGAACACTGAAGCTTTCTTT.

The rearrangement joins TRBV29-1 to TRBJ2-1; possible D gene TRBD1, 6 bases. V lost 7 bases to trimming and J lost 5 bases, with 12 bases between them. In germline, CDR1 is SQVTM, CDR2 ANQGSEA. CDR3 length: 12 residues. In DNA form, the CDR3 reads TGCAGCGCCCTACAGGGAAACAATGAGCAGTTCTTC. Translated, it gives CSALQGNNEQFF.

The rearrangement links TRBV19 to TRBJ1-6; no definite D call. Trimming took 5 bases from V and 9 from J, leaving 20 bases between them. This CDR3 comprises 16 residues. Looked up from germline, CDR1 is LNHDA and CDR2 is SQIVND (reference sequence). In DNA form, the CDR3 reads TGTGCCAGTAGTCTATTTCTCGTCTCCGTCGTTTCACCCCTCCACTTT. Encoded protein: CASSLFLVSVVSPLHF.

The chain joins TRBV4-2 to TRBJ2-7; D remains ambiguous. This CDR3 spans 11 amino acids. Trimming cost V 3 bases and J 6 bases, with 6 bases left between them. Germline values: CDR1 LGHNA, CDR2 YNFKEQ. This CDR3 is CASSHLTEQYF. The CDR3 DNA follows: TGTGCCAGCAGCCATCTTACCGAGCAGTACTTC.

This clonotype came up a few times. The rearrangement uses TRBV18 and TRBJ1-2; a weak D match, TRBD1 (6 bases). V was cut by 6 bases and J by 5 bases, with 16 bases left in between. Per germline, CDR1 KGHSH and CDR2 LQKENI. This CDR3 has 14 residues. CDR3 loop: CASSSAGTSYGYTF. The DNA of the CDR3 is TGTGCCAGCTCGTCTGCCGGGACATCATATGGCTACACCTTC. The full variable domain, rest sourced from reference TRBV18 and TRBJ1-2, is NAGVMQNPRHLVRRRGQEARLRCSPMKGHSHVYWYRQLPEEGLKFMVYLQKENIIDESGMPKERFSAEFPKEGPSILRIQQVVRGDSAAYFCASSSAGTSYGYTFGSGTRLTVV.

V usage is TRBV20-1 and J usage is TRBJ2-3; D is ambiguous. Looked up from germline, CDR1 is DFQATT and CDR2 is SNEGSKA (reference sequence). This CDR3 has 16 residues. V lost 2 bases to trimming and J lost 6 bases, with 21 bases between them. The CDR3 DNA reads TGCAGTGCTAGATTATCCGACTCCTTATTATGGGATACGCAGTATTTT. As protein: CSARLSDSLLWDTQYF.

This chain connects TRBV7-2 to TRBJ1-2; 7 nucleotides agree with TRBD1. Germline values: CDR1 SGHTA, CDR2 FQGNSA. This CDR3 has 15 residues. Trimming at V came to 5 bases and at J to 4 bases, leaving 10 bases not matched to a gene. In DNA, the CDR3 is TGTGCCAGCAGCACCCAACCGACAGGGAGCTATGGCTACACCTTC. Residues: CASSTQPTGSYGYTF.

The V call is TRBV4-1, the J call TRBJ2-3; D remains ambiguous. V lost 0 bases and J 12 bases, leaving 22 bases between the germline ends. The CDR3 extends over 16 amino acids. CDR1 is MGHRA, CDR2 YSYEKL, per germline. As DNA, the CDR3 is TGCGCCAGCAGCCAAGATCAGGCCGAGAGGCAGGTTGGACAGTATTTT. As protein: CASSQDQAERQVGQYF.

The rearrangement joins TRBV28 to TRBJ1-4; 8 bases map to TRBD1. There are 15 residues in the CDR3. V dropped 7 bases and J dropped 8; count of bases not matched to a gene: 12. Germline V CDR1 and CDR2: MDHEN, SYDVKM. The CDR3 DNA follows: TGTGCCAGCATTAAACGACAGGGGTTAAGGGAAAAACTGTTTTTT. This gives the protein CASIKRQGLREKLFF.

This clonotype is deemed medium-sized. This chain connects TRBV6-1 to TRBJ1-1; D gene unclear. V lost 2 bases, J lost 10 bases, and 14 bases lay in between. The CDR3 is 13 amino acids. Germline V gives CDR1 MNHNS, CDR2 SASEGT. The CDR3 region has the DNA TGTGCCAGCAGTGAATTGAAAAGGCACGGAGCTTTCTTT. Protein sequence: CASSELKRHGAFF.

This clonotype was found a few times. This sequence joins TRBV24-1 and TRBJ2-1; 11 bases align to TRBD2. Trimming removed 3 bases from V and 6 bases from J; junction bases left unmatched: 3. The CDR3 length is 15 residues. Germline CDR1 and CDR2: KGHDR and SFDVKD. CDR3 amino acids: CATSDASGGFNEQFF. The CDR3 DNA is TGTGCCACCAGTGATGCTAGCGGGGGGTTCAATGAGCAGTTCTTC.

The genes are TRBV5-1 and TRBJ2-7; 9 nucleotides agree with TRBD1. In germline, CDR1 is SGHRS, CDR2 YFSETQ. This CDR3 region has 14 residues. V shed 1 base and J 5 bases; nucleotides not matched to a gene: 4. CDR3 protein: CASSLRTGVDEQYF. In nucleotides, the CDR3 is TGCGCCAGCAGCTTGCGGACAGGGGTAGACGAGCAGTACTTC.

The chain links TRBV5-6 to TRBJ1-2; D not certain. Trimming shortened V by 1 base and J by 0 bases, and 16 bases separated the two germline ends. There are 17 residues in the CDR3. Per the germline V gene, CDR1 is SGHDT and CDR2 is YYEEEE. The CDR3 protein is CASSLKRAQLANYGYTF. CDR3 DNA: TGTGCCAGCAGCTTGAAGAGAGCACAGCTTGCTAACTATGGCTACACCTTC. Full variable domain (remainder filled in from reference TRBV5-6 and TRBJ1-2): DAGVTQSPTHLIKTRGQQVTLRCSPKSGHDTVSWYQQALGQGPQFIFQYYEEEERQRGNFPDRFSGHQFPNYSSELNVNALLLGDSALYLCASSLKRAQLANYGYTFGSGTRLTVV.

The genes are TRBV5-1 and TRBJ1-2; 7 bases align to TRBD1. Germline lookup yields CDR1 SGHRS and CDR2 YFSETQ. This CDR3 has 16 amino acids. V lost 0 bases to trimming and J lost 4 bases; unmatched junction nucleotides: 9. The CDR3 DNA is TGCGCCAGCAGCTTGGTCCCGGGACAGCGCCTCTATGGCTACACCTTC. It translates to CASSLVPGQRLYGYTF.